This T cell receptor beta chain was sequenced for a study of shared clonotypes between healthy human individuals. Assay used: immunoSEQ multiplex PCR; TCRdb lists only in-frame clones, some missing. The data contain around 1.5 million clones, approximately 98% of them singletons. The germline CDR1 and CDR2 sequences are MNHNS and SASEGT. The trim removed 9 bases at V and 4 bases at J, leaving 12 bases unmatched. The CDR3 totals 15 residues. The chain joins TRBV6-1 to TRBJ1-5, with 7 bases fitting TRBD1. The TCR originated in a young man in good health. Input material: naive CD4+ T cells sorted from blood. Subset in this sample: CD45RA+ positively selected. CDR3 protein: CARCRDRGLNQPQHF. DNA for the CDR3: TGTGCCAGATGCCGGGACAGAGGACTTAATCAGCCCCAGCATTTT.